These 22 T cell receptor beta chains came from one sample sequenced in a study of blood T cell repertoires in COVID-19. TCRdb keeps only in-frame clones here, not all; method: immunoSEQ multiplex PCR. This sample has 250,000 to 350,000 clones, with about nine tenths found just once. Sequenced sample: peripheral blood. These receptors were obtained from a man younger than 30 with active or convalescent COVID-19.

This clone was picked up one time. The V and J genes are TRBV29-1 and TRBJ2-5; 7 bases map to TRBD1. This CDR3 contains 14 residues. Looked up from germline, CDR1 is SQVTM and CDR2 is ANQGSEA. V gave up 5 bases and J gave up 0 bases; unmatched junction bases: 6. The CDR3 spells CSVSGTAYQETQYF. CDR3 nucleotide sequence: TGCAGCGTTTCCGGGACAGCGTACCAAGAGACCCAGTACTTC. The whole variable domain, remainder taken from reference TRBV29-1 and TRBJ2-5, is SAVISQKPSRDICQRGTSLTIQCQVDSQVTMMFWYRQQPGQSLTLIATANQGSEATYESGFVIDKFPISRPNLTFSTLTVSNMSPEDSSIYLCSVSGTAYQETQYFGPGTRLLVL.

This clone has a single count. The chain employs TRBV24-1 and TRBJ2-1, with 12 bases aligning to TRBD2. The V and J ends lost 4 bases and 7 bases, in that order; junction bases with no gene match: 7. CDR1 is KGHDR and CDR2 is SFDVKD in the germline V gene. The CDR3 is made up of 16 amino acids. The CDR3 sequence is CATSESGTSGRNEQFF. In DNA, the CDR3 is TGTGCCACCAGTGAGTCCGGGACTAGCGGGCGAAATGAGCAGTTCTTC.

The rearrangement uses TRBV7-2 and TRBJ2-7; 10 bases are a match to TRBD1. This CDR3 spans 16 amino acids. V was clipped by 5 bases and J by 3 bases; unmatched bases: 10. Germline lookup yields CDR1 SGHTA and CDR2 FQGNSA. Here the CDR3 reads CASSHGTGTGDYEQYF. CDR3 bases: TGTGCCAGCAGCCACGGGACGGGGACAGGGGACTACGAGCAGTACTTC. The entire variable domain, with the rest obtained from reference TRBV7-2 and TRBJ2-7, is as follows: GAGVSQSPSNKVTEKGKDVELRCDPISGHTALYWYRQSLGQGLEFLIYFQGNSAPDKSGLPSDRFSAERTGGSVSTLTIQRTQQEDSAVYLCASSHGTGTGDYEQYFGPGTRLTVT.

The V and J genes are TRBV7-7 and TRBJ2-7; 8 nucleotides agree with TRBD1. The ends lost 3 bases at V and 4 bases at J; junction bases unmatched: 2. The V gene's germline CDR1 is SSHAT and CDR2 FNYEAQ (reference sequence). The CDR3 contains 13 residues. CDR3 sequence (DNA): TGTGCCAGCAGCTTCGACAGGGGTTACGAGCAGTACTTC. Protein: CASSFDRGYEQYF.

The V gene is TRBV28, the J gene TRBJ1-6; possibly TRBD1 for D (5 bases). The length of the CDR3 is 15 residues. The germline gives CDR1 MDHEN, CDR2 SYDVKM. Trimming stripped 5 bases from V and 2 bases from J, with 10 bases between. The CDR3 coding sequence is TGTGCCAGCAGTCCGCGGGGGACCTATAATTCACCCCTCCACTTT. The encoded protein is CASSPRGTYNSPLHF. The whole variable domain, filled in from reference TRBV28 and TRBJ1-6, reads DVKVTQSSRYLVKRTGEKVFLECVQDMDHENMFWYRQDPGLGLRLIYFSYDVKMKEKGDIPEGYSVSREKKERFSLILESASTNQTSMYLCASSPRGTYNSPLHFGNGTRLTVT.

The chain recombines TRBV4-1 with TRBJ1-2; D call uncertain. Per germline, CDR1 MGHRA and CDR2 YSYEKL. The CDR3 runs to 14 residues. With 2 bases removed from V and 1 base from J, the gap between germline ends came to 8 bases. CDR3 loop: CASSQQQSNYGYTF. CDR3 nucleotides: TGCGCCAGCAGCCAACAACAGAGTAACTATGGCTACACCTTC.

The chain employs TRBV27 and TRBJ2-6, with D unresolved. The CDR3 is 13 amino acids. Germline CDR1 and CDR2: MNHEY and SMNVEV (reference sequence). Between the trimmed V and J ends, which lost 10 bases and 2 bases, there was a span of 9 bases. The CDR3 protein is CATRLAGANVLTF. The DNA for the CDR3 is TGTGCCACCCGGTTAGCTGGGGCCAACGTCCTGACTTTC.

V and J are TRBV19 and TRBJ1-6, with TRBD1 as a possible D gene (5 bases). This CDR3 spans 12 amino acids. V lost 9 bases and J 7 bases, leaving 10 bases between the germline ends. Germline V gene data show CDR1 as LNHDA and CDR2 as SQIVND (reference sequence). This chain's CDR3 is CASRGGNSPLHF. DNA of the CDR3: TGTGCCAGCCGGGGGGGGAATTCACCCCTCCACTTT.

The rearrangement uses TRBV27 and TRBJ2-3; 7 bases map to TRBD2. The ends lost 1 base at V and 1 base at J; junction bases unmatched: 8. Germline CDR1 MNHEY, CDR2 SMNVEV (reference sequence). The CDR3 has 17 amino acids. The CDR3 here is CASSLWRGSSRTDTQYF. CDR3 nucleotides: TGTGCCAGCAGTTTATGGCGGGGGAGCTCCCGCACAGATACGCAGTATTTT.

The chain uses TRBV9 and TRBJ1-3; D is possibly TRBD1 (5 bases). Germline CDR1 is SGDLS and CDR2 is YYNGEE. V was clipped by 3 bases and J by 2 bases, with 15 bases between them. This CDR3 contains 16 residues. This chain's CDR3 is CASSGFQGFPGNTIYF. The CDR3 region has the DNA TGTGCCAGCAGCGGATTTCAGGGTTTCCCTGGAAACACCATATATTTT.

The V and J genes are TRBV6-1 and TRBJ1-5; TRBD1 agrees at 9 bases. CDR3 length equals 15 residues. J gave up 6 bases and V 3 bases, and 6 bases lay outside the gene matches. CDR1 is MNHNS, CDR2 SASEGT, per germline. CDR3: CASSDSTGGSQPQHF. CDR3 DNA sequence: TGTGCCAGCAGTGATTCGACAGGGGGTTCTCAGCCCCAGCATTTT.

A single count supports this clone. The gene calls are TRBV9 and TRBJ1-1; tentatively, D is TRBD1 (6 bases). The germline V and J ends were trimmed by 2 bases and 1 base, with 12 bases remaining between them. CDR1 and CDR2 (germline): SGDLS, YYNGEE. CDR3 length equals 15 residues. The CDR3: CASSVTGHKNTEAFF. Written as DNA, the CDR3 is TGTGCCAGCAGCGTGACGGGACACAAGAACACTGAAGCTTTCTTT.

V gene TRBV11-1 combines with J gene TRBJ2-7, with D hard to call. The CDR3 spans 15 residues. Between the trimmed V and J ends, which lost 1 base and 0 bases, there was a span of 10 bases. Germline V gene data show CDR1 as SGHAT and CDR2 as FQDESV (reference sequence). The CDR3 DNA reads TGTGCCAGCAGCTTAGACGGTTTAAGCTCCTACGAGCAGTACTTC. This gives the protein CASSLDGLSSYEQYF.

The V call is TRBV6-2 or TRBV6-3, the J call TRBJ2-7; 7 nucleotides match TRBD1. Germline trimming cut 6 bases from V and 4 bases from J; bases unmatched to any gene: 9. CDR3 length: 14 residues. Germline-derived CDR1 and CDR2 are MNHEY and SVGEGT. CDR3 loop: CASSTGDSLYEQYF. The CDR3 DNA reads TGTGCCAGCAGCACAGGGGACAGCTTATACGAGCAGTACTTC.

The V gene is TRBV14, the J gene TRBJ1-1; the D is unclear. The germline V gene encodes CDR1 SGHDN and CDR2 FVKESK. Trimming stripped 0 bases from V and 5 bases from J, with 7 bases between. The CDR3 totals 13 residues. The CDR3 spells CASSQDRETEAFF. The CDR3 nucleotides are TGTGCCAGCAGCCAAGACCGGGAGACTGAAGCTTTCTTT.

V usage is TRBV27 and J usage is TRBJ2-3; 8 bases agree with TRBD1. CDR3 length: 14 residues. V shed 2 bases and J 4 bases; nucleotides not matched to a gene: 2. The germline V gene encodes CDR1 MNHEY and CDR2 SMNVEV (reference sequence). The CDR3 DNA is TGTGCCAGCAGTTTACTGGACAGGGCAGATACGCAGTATTTT. The encoded protein is CASSLLDRADTQYF.

The chain uses TRBV11-3 and TRBJ1-1, with 7 bases matching TRBD1. Trimming removed 4 bases from V and 4 bases from J; junction bases left unmatched: 3. Germline-derived CDR1 and CDR2 are SGHNT and YENEEA. The CDR3 has 13 amino acids. The CDR3 nucleotides read TGTGCCAGCAGCTCGCAGGGGGGCACTGAAGCTTTCTTT. Its protein product is CASSSQGGTEAFF.

V gene TRBV6-2 or TRBV6-3 combines with J gene TRBJ2-1; TRBD1 agrees at 10 bases. Germline-derived CDR1 and CDR2 are MNHEY and SVGEGT. The CDR3 is 19 amino acids. Trimming cost V 2 bases and J 0 bases; bases outside gene matches: 10. The CDR3 loop is CASSYDIGTGDSSYNEQFF. The CDR3 DNA reads as TGTGCCAGCAGTTACGACATAGGGACAGGGGATAGCTCCTACAATGAGCAGTTCTTC.

This clone came up a few times. The gene calls are TRBV6-1 and TRBJ2-3; no clear D gene. Trimming removed 2 bases at V and 0 bases at J, with 12 bases between. The CDR3 spans 16 residues. The V gene's germline CDR1 is MNHNS and CDR2 SASEGT. The CDR3 nucleotides read TGTGCCAGCAGTGAACGCGTTGATCCTAGCACAGATACGCAGTATTTT. This sequence encodes CASSERVDPSTDTQYF.

This clone has only one observation. The chain is built from TRBV5-1 and TRBJ2-2; D remains unclear. Trimming took 2 bases from V and 6 from J, leaving 14 bases between them. Per the germline V gene, CDR1 is SGHRS and CDR2 is YFSETQ. The CDR3 length is 15 residues. CDR3 nucleotides: TGCGCCAGCAGCTTACTGGCGGCAGAGCCCGGGGAGCTGTTTTTT. Translated, it gives CASSLLAAEPGELFF. Based on the CDR3 plus reference TRBV5-1 and TRBJ2-2, the full variable domain is KAGVTQTPRYLIKTRGQQVTLSCSPISGHRSVSWYQQTPGQGLQFLFEYFSETQRNKGNFPGRFSGRQFSNSRSEMNVSTLELGDSALYLCASSLLAAEPGELFFGEGSRLTVL.

This chain joins TRBV29-1 and TRBJ1-4; D possibly corresponds to TRBD1 (5 bases). The CDR3 extends over 15 amino acids. Germline-derived CDR1 and CDR2 are SQVTM and ANQGSEA. Trimming stripped 3 bases from V and 4 bases from J, with 15 bases between. CDR3 protein: CSVEPLGLINEKLFF. Written as DNA, the CDR3 is TGCAGCGTTGAGCCCCTGGGACTGATTAATGAAAAACTGTTTTTT.

The CDR3 loop is CATRRGTDNEQFF. The CDR3 nucleotides read TGTGCCACCCGCCGCGGGACAGACAATGAGCAGTTCTTC. The V gene is TRBV24-1, the J gene TRBJ2-1; weak D call: TRBD1 (7 bases). This CDR3 contains 13 residues. Trimming stripped 9 bases from V and 5 bases from J, with 13 bases between. Germline V gene lookup returns CDR1 KGHDR and CDR2 SFDVKD.